These 3 T cell receptor beta chains came from one sample sequenced in a study of cytomegalovirus exposure and HLA in healthy donors. PCR used 60 Vbeta primers and 13 Jbeta primers. Clones were sequenced by immunoSEQ multiplex PCR, and TCRdb holds only the in-frame ones, with some missing. Here the sample spans 150,000 to 200,000 clones, approximately 85% being singletons. Sequenced sample: PBMCs. These receptors originate from a man in his late teens or twenties in good health and CMV-seronegative.

The CDR3, as DNA: TGTGCCTGGACTCCGGGACAGGCGGACAATGAGCAGTTCTTC. It is translated as CAWTPGQADNEQFF. The J gene is TRBJ2-1, the V gene TRBV30; 8 nucleotides line up with TRBD1. V was pared by 4 bases and J by 5 bases, with 7 bases of the junction left unmatched. The CDR3 loop spans 14 amino acids. The V gene's germline CDR1 is GTSNPN and CDR2 SVGIG (reference sequence).

J is TRBJ2-7 and V is TRBV11-2; tentatively, D is TRBD1 (5 bases). The CDR3 spans 15 residues. V was trimmed by 8 bases and J by 3 bases, leaving 20 bases between them. Germline assignment: CDR1 SGHAT and CDR2 FQNNGV. The CDR3: CASSPGSIPLYEQYF. For the CDR3, the DNA is TGTGCCAGCTCGCCAGGGTCGATTCCGCTCTACGAGCAGTACTTC.

The V and J genes are TRBV10-3 and TRBJ2-5, with 9 bases matching TRBD1. The junction had 3 bases not matched to a gene; V was cut back by 0 bases and J by 1 base. The germline V gene encodes CDR1 ENHRY and CDR2 SYGVKD. CDR3 size: 16 residues. The CDR3: CAISESGQGPQETQYF. The CDR3 bases are TGTGCCATCAGTGAGTCGGGACAGGGACCCCAAGAGACCCAGTACTTC.